This T cell receptor (beta chain) is from a study of chemoradiotherapy in HPV16-positive cancers. Study background: Candidate HPV-specific clones and shared TCR motifs came from two HPV16-positive patients. Study-wide results and caveats: Non-HPV-specific T cells did not expand in tumors during treatment, whereas candidate HPV-specific clones and E7-related motifs did.

This clone appeared once. Antigen unknown. Some clones are missing from TCRdb's copy, which holds only in-frame ones; the method was immunoSEQ multiplex PCR. The sample holds 6,000 to 9,500 clones, roughly 82% seen once. The sequences come from tumor tissue, collected from a patient who underwent chemoradiotherapy. The source of this sequence is a human donor with HPV-associated anogenital cancer.

Here the CDR3 DNA reads TGCGCCAGCAGAGAGTACAATGAGCAGTTCTTC. Translating it yields CASREYNEQFF. This rearrangement joins TRBV5-1 to TRBJ2-1, with D unclear. From germline, CDR1 is SGHRS and CDR2 YFSETQ. The CDR3 is made up of 11 amino acids. V shed 5 bases and J shed 4 bases, with 4 bases lying between them. Using reference TRBV5-1 and TRBJ2-1 for the parts outside the CDR3, the full variable domain is KAGVTQTPRYLIKTRGQQVTLSCSPISGHRSVSWYQQTPGQGLQFLFEYFSETQRNKGNFPGRFSGRQFSNSRSEMNVSTLELGDSALYLCASREYNEQFFGPGTRLTVL.